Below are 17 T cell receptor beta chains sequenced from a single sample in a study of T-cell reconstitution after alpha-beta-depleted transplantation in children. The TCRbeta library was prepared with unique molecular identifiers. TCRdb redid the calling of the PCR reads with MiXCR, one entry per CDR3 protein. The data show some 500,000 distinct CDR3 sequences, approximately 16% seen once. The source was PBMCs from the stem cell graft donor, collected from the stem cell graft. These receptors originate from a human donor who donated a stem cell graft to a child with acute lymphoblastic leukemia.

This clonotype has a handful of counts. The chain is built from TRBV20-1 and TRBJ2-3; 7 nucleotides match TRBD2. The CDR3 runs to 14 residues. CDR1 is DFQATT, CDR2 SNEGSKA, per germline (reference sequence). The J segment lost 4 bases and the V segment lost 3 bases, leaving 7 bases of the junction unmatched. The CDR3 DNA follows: TGCAGTGCTAGGGCTTCCGGGAGGTCAGATACGCAGTATTTT. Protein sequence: CSARASGRSDTQYF.

The CDR3 DNA reads TGCGCCAGCAGCCAGGCCCTGACTAGCGGGAGCGTCGGAGAGACCCAGTACTTC. Amino acids: CASSQALTSGSVGETQYF. This sequence joins TRBV4-1 and TRBJ2-5, with 12 nucleotides matching TRBD2. The length of the CDR3 is 18 residues. The germline V gene has CDR1 MGHRA and CDR2 YSYEKL. V was pared by 3 bases and J by 4 bases, with 12 bases of the junction left unmatched.

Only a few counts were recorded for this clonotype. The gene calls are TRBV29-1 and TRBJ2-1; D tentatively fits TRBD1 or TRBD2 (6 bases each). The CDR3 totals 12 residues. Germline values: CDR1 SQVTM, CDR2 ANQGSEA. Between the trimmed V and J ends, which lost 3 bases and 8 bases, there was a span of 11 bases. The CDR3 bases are TGCAGCGTTGATCCAGGGGACTATGAGCAGTTCTTC. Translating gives CSVDPGDYEQFF.

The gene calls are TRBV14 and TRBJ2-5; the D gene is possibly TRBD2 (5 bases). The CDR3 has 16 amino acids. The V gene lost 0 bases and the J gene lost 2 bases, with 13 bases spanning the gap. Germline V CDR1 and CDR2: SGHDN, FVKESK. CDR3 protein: CASSQDNGRVQETQYF. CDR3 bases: TGTGCCAGCAGCCAAGATAACGGGCGGGTACAAGAGACCCAGTACTTC. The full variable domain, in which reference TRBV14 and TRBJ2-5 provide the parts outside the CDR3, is EAGVTQFPSHSVIEKGQTVTLRCDPISGHDNLYWYRRVMGKEIKFLLHFVKESKQDESGMPNNRFLAERTGGTYSTLKVQPAELEDSGVYFCASSQDNGRVQETQYFGPGTRLLVL.

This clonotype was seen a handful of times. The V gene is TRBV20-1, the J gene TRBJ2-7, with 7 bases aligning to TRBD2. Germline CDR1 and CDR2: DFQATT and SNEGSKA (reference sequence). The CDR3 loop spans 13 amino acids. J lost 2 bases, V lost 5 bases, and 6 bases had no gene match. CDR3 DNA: TGCAGTGCTTCGAGCGGGACTGCCTACGAGCAGTACTTC. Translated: CSASSGTAYEQYF.

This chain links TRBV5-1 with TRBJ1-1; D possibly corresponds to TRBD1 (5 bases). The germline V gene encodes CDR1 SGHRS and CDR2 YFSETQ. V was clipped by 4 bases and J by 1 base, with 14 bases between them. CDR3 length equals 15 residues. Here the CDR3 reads CASSEGIGPNTEAFF. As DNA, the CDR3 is TGCGCCAGCAGCGAGGGGATCGGCCCGAACACTGAAGCTTTCTTT.

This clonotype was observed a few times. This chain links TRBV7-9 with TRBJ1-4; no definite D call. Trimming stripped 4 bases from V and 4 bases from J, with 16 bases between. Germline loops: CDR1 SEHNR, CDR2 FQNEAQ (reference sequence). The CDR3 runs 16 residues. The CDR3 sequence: CASSSPDPSVNEKLFF. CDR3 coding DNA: TGTGCCAGCAGCTCCCCGGACCCTTCGGTTAATGAAAAACTGTTTTTT.

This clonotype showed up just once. CDR3 amino acids: CASRETGAGGDTQYF. For the CDR3, the DNA is TGTGCCAGCAGAGAGACAGGGGCGGGTGGAGATACGCAGTATTTT. This sequence joins TRBV2 and TRBJ2-3; 8 nucleotides line up with TRBD1. V gave up 6 bases and J gave up 5 bases; unmatched junction bases: 10. The CDR3 extends over 15 amino acids. Germline CDR1 and CDR2: SNHLY and FYNNEI.

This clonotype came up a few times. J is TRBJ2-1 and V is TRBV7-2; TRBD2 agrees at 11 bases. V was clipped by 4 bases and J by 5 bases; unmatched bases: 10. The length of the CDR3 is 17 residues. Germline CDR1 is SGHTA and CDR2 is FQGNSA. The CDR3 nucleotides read TGTGCCAGCAGCTCGCGACTAGCGGGAAAAAACCACAATGAGCAGTTCTTC. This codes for CASSSRLAGKNHNEQFF.

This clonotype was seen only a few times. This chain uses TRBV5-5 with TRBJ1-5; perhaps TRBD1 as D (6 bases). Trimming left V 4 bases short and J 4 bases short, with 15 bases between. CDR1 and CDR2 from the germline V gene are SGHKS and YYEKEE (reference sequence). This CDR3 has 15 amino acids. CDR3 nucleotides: TGTGCCAGCAGCCCGAGGGGGGGCAGGAATCAGCCCCAGCATTTT. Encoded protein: CASSPRGGRNQPQHF. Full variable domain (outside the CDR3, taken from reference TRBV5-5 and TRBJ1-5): DAGVTQSPTHLIKTRGQQVTLRCSPISGHKSVSWYQQVLGQGPQFIFQYYEKEERGRGNFPDRFSARQFPNYSSELNVNALLLGDSALYLCASSPRGGRNQPQHFGDGTRLSIL.

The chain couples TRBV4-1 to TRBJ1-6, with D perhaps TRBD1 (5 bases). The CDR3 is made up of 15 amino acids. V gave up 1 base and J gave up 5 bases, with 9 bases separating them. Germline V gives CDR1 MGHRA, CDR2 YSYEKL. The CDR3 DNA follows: TGCGCCAGCAGCCAAGGACAGACCAATAATTCACCCCTCCACTTT. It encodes CASSQGQTNNSPLHF.

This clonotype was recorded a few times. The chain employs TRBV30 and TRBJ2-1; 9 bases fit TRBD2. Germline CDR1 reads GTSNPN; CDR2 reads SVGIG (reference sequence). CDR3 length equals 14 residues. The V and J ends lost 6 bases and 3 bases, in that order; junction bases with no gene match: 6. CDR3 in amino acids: CACTTSGRYNEQFF. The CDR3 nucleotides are TGTGCCTGTACGACTAGCGGACGCTACAATGAGCAGTTCTTC.

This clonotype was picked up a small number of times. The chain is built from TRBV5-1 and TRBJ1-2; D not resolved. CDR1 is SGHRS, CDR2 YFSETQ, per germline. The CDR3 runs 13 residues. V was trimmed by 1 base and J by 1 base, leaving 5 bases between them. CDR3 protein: CASSLIHNYGYTF. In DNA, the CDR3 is TGCGCCAGCAGCTTGATACATAACTATGGCTACACCTTC.

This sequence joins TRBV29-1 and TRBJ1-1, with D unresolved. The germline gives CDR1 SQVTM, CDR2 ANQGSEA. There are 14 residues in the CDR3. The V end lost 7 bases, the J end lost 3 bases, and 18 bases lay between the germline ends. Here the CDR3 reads CSGRTQVGDTEAFF. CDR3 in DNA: TGCAGCGGCCGGACTCAGGTTGGGGACACTGAAGCTTTCTTT. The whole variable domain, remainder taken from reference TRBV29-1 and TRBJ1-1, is SAVISQKPSRDICQRGTSLTIQCQVDSQVTMMFWYRQQPGQSLTLIATANQGSEATYESGFVIDKFPISRPNLTFSTLTVSNMSPEDSSIYLCSGRTQVGDTEAFFGQGTRLTVV.

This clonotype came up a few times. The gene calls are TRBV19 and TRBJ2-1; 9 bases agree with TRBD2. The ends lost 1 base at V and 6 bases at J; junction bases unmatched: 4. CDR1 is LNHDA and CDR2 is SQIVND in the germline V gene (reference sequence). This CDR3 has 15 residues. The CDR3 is CASSIVSGSSNEQFF. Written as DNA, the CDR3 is TGTGCCAGTAGTATAGTTAGCGGGAGTTCCAATGAGCAGTTCTTC.

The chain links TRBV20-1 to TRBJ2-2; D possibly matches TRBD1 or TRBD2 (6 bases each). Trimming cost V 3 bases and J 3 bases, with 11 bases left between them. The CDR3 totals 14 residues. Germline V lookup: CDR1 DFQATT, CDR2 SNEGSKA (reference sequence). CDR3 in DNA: TGCAGTGCTAGTAGGGGGGCCGACACCGGGGAGCTGTTTTTT. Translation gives CSASRGADTGELFF.

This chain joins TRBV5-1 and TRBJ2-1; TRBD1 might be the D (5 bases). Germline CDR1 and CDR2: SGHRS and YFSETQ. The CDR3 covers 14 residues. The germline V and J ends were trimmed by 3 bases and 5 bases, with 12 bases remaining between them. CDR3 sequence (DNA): TGCGCCAGCAGCTCTAATCTAGGGGACAATGAGCAGTTCTTC. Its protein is CASSSNLGDNEQFF.